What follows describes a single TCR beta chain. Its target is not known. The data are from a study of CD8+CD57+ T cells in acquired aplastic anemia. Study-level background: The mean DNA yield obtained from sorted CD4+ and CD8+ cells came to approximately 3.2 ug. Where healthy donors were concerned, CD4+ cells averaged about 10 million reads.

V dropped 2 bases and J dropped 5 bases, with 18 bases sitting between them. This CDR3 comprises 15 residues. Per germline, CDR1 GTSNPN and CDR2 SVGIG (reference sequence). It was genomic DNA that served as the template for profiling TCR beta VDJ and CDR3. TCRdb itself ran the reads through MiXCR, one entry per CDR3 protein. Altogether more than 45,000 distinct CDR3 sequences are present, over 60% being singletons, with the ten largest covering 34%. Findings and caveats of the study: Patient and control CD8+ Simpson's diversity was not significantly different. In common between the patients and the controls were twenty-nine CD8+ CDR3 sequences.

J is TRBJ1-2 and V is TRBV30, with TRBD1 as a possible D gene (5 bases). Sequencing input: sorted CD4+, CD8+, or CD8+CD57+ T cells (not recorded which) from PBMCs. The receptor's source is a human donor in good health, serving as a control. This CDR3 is CAWSSPGAGGYGYTF. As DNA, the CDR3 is TGTGCCTGGAGTAGTCCCGGGGCAGGAGGGTATGGCTACACCTTC.